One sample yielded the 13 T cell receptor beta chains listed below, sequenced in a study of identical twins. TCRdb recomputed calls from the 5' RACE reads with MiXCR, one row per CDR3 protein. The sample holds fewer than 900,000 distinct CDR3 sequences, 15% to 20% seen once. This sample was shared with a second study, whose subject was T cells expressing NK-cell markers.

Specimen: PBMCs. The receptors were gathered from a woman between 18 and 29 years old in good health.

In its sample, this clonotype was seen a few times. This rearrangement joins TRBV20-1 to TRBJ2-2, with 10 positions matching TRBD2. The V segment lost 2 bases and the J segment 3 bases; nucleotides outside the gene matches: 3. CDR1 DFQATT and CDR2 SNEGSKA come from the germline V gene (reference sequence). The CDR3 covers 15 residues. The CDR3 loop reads CSARNSGRYTGELFF. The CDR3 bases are TGCAGTGCTAGAAATAGCGGGAGGTACACCGGGGAGCTGTTTTTT.

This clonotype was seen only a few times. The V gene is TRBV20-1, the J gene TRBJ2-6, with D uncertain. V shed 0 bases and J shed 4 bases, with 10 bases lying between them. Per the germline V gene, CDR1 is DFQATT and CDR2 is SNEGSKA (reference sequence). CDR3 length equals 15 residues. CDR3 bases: TGCAGTGCTAGAGATCAAGGAAAGGGGGCCAACGTCCTGACTTTC. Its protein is CSARDQGKGANVLTF.

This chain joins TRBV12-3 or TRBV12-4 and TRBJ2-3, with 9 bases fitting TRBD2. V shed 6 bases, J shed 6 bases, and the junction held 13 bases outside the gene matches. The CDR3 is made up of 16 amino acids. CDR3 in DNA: TGTGCCAGCAGCCGCCGCTTAGCGGGAGTGCGGGATACGCAGTATTTT. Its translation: CASSRRLAGVRDTQYF.

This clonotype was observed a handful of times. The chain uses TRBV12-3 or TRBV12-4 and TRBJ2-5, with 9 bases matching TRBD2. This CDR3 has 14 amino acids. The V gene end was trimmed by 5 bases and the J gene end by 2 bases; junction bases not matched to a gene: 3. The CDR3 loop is CASSILAGQETQYF. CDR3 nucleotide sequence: TGTGCCAGCAGTATCCTAGCGGGACAAGAGACCCAGTACTTC.

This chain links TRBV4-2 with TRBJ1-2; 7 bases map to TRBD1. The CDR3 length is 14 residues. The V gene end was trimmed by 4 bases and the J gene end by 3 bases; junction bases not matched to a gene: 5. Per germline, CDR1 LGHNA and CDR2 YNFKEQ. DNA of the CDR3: TGTGCCAGCAGCCGACAGGGTGAGGACTATGGCTACACCTTC. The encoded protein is CASSRQGEDYGYTF.

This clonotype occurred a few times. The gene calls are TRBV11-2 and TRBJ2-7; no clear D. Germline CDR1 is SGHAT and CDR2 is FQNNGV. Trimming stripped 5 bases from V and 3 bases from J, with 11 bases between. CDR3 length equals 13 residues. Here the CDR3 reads CASSRLFGYEQYF. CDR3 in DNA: TGTGCCAGCAGCCGCTTGTTTGGCTACGAGCAGTACTTC. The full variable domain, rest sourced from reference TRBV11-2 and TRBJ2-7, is EAGVAQSPRYKIIEKRQSVAFWCNPISGHATLYWYQQILGQGPKLLIQFQNNGVVDDSQLPKDRFSAERLKGVDSTLKIQPAKLEDSAVYLCASSRLFGYEQYFGPGTRLTVT.

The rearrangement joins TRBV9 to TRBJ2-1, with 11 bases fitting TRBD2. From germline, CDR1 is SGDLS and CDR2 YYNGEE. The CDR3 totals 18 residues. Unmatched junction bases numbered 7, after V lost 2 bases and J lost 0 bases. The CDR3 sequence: CASSVGLAARSSYNEQFF. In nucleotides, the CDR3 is TGTGCCAGCAGCGTGGGACTAGCGGCGAGGAGCTCCTACAATGAGCAGTTCTTC.

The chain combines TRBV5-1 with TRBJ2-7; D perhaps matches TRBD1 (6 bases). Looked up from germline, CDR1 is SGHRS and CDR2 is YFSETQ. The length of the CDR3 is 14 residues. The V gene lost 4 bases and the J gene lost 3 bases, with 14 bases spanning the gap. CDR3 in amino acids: CASSRKQGDYEQYF. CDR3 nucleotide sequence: TGCGCCAGCAGCAGGAAACAGGGCGACTACGAGCAGTACTTC.

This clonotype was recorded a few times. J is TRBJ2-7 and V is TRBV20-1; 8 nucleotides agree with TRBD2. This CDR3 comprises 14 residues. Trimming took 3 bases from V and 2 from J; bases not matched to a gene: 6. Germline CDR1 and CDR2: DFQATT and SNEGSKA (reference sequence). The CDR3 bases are TGCAGTGCTAGTTGGACTAGCAGACCCTACGAGCAGTACTTC. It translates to CSASWTSRPYEQYF.

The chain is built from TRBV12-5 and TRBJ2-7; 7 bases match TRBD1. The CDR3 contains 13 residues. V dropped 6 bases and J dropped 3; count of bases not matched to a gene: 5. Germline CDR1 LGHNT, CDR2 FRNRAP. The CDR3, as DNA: TGTGCTAGTGGCTGGGACAGAGACTACGAGCAGTACTTC. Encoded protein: CASGWDRDYEQYF.

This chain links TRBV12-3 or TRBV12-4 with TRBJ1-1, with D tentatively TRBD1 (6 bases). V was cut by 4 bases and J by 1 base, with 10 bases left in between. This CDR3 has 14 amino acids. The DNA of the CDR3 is TGTGCCAGCAGTTCACGGGGGCAGAACACTGAAGCTTTCTTT. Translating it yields CASSSRGQNTEAFF.

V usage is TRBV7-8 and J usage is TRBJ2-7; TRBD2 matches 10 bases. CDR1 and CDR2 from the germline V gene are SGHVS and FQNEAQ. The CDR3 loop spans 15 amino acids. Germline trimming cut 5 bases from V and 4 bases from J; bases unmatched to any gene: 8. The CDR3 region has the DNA TGTGCCAGCAGCATACCTAGCGGGAGCTCGTACGAGCAGTACTTC. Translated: CASSIPSGSSYEQYF. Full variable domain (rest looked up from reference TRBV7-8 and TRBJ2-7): GAGVSQSPRYKVAKRGQDVALRCDPISGHVSLFWYQQALGQGPEFLTYFQNEAQLDKSGLPSDRFFAERPEGSVSTLKIQRTQQEDSAVYLCASSIPSGSSYEQYFGPGTRLTVT.

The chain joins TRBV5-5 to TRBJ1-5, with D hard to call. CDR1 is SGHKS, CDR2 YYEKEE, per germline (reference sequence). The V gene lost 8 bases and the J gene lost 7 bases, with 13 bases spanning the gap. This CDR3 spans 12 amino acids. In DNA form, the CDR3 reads TGTGCCAGGGGCTTCGGGCCGCAGCCCCAGCATTTT. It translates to CARGFGPQPQHF.